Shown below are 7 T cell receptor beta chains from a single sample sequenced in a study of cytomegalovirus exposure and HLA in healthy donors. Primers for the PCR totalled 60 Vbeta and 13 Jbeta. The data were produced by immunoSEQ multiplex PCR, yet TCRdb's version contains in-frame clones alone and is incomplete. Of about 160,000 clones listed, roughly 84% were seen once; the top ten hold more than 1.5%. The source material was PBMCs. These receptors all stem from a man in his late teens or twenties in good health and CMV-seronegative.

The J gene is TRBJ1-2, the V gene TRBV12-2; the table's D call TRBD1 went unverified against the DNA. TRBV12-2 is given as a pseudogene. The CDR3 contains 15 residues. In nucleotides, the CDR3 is TGTGCAAGTCGCCTGGAGAGGACAGGGGGATATGGCTACACCTTC. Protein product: CASRLERTGGYGYTF.

CDR3 residues: CASSFSGDTDTQYF. The CDR3 region has the DNA TGTGCCAGCAGCTTCAGCGGGGACACAGATACGCAGTATTTT. The J gene is TRBJ2-3, the V gene TRBV11-3; TRBD2 agrees at 7 bases. Germline assignment: CDR1 SGHNT and CDR2 YENEEA. The CDR3 runs 14 residues. J lost 2 bases, V lost 3 bases, and 2 bases had no gene match.

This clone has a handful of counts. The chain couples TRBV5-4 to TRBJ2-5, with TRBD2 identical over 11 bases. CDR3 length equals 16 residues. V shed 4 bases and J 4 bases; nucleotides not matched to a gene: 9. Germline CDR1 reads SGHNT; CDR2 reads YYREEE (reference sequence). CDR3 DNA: TGTGCCAGCAGCCCGGCTAGCGGGAGGAAGGGAGAGACCCAGTACTTC. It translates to CASSPASGRKGETQYF.

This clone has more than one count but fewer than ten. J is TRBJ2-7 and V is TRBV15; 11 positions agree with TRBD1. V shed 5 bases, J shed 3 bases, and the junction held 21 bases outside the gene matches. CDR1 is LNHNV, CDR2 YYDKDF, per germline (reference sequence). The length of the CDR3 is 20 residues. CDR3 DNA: TGTGCCACCAGCCCCCCCGGGGACAGGGGGTATCCTCCGGAGAGCTACGAGCAGTACTTC. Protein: CATSPPGDRGYPPESYEQYF.

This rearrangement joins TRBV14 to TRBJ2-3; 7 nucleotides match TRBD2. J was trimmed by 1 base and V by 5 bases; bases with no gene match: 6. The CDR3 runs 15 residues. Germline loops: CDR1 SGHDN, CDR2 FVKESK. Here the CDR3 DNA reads TGTGCCAGCAGCTGGGGACTACGCCGCACAGATACGCAGTATTTT. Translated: CASSWGLRRTDTQYF.

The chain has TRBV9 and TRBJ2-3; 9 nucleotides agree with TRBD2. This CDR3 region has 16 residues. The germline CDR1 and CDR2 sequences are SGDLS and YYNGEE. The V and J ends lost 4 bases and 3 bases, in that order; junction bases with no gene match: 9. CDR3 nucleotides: TGTGCCAGCAGCCTCAGCGGGCTAGCGGGAACAGATACGCAGTATTTT. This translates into CASSLSGLAGTDTQYF.

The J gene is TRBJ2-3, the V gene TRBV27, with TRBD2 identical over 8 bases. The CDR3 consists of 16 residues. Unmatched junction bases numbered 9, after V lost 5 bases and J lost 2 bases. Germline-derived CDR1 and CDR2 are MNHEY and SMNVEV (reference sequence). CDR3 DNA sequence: TGTGCCAGCAGTCCCTACCCGGGGGGGGTCACAGATACGCAGTATTTT. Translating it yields CASSPYPGGVTDTQYF.